Presented here are 5 T cell receptor beta chains from one specimen sequenced in a study of blood T cell repertoires in COVID-19. This table comes from immunoSEQ multiplex PCR, and its TCRdb copy is limited to in-frame clones, with some not included. The repertoire has more than 150,000 clones, 86% of them found once; the top ten carry roughly 0.95%. The sequenced material came from peripheral blood. Source of these receptors: a man between 18 and 35 years old with acute or convalescent COVID-19.

The J gene is TRBJ1-3, the V gene TRBV21-1; the table calls TRBD1, which could not be checked here. TRBV21-1 is recorded as a pseudogene. There are 20 residues in the CDR3. CDR3 DNA sequence: TGTGCCAGCACCGGACAGGGGGCAACGGTTATGAGCTCCCCAGGAAACACCATATATTTT. It specifies CASTGQGATVMSSPGNTIYF.

V is TRBV18 and J is TRBJ2-7; 7 bases map to TRBD1. Trimming removed 3 bases from V and 2 bases from J; junction bases left unmatched: 7. Germline CDR1 reads KGHSH; CDR2 reads LQKENI. The CDR3 contains 15 residues. CDR3 region: CASSPQQGIPYEQYF. Here the CDR3 DNA reads TGTGCCAGCTCACCCCAACAGGGGATTCCCTACGAGCAGTACTTC.

CDR3 in amino acids: CASSVKAGGQGTQYF. CDR3 sequence (DNA): TGTGCCAGCAGCGTAAAGGCGGGGGGGCAAGGTACGCAGTATTTT. J is TRBJ2-3 and V is TRBV9, with TRBD2 identical over 9 bases. The J segment lost 8 bases and the V segment lost 1 base, leaving 8 bases of the junction unmatched. Germline V gene data show CDR1 as SGDLS and CDR2 as YYNGEE. The CDR3 consists of 15 residues.

This clone was picked up one time. The gene calls are TRBV25-1 and TRBJ1-3; 7 bases are a match to TRBD1. This CDR3 contains 16 residues. Looked up from germline, CDR1 is MGHDK and CDR2 is SYGVNS. After removal of 0 bases from V and 3 bases from J, the junction contained 5 bases not matched to a gene. In DNA form, the CDR3 reads TGTGCCAGCAGTGAATACTCGACAGGGTTTGGAAACACCATATATTTT. It codes for CASSEYSTGFGNTIYF.

The chain is built from TRBV7-7 and TRBJ1-4; D might be TRBD1 (5 bases). Germline-derived CDR1 and CDR2 are SSHAT and FNYEAQ (reference sequence). The CDR3 contains 13 residues. Trimming left V 4 bases short and J 8 bases short, with 11 bases between. The CDR3 DNA is TGTGCCAGCAGCTCAGACCGGGGGGAAAAACTGTTTTTT. It translates to CASSSDRGEKLFF.